The rows below give T cell receptor beta chains drawn from one sample of a study of T cell changes during pregnancy in multiple sclerosis. The method was immunoSEQ multiplex PCR; TCRdb's version includes in-frame clones alone and lacks a portion of them. The sample consists of some 77,000 clones, around nine tenths of them appearing once. Sample: CD4+ T cells from peripheral blood mononuclear cells, taken before pregnancy. These receptor sequences come from a female donor with multiple sclerosis, enrolled in a pregnancy study. Each CDR3 is given with its conserved first and last residue. Each record gives: clone size, D gene, V gene, J gene, CDR3 DNA, CDR3 protein. The D gene is left open where the match is weak. Clone sizes are given selectively: once, few, many, or a class where the clone is expanded.

>NA|TRBD2|TRBV28|TRBJ2-5
TGTGCCAGCAGTTTAGCCCGGACTAGCGGGAGGGGGGAGACAAGGGAGACCCAGTACTTC
CASSLARTSGRGETRETQYF
>NA|TRBD2|TRBV19|TRBJ2-1
TGTGCCACCCAGTTAAGTCTAGCGGGATTCAATGAGCAGTTCTTC
CATQLSLAGFNEQFF
>few|NA|TRBV20-1|TRBJ1-1
TGCAGTGCCCTCTCTACCACTGAAGCTTTCTTT
CSALSTTEAFF
>NA|TRBD1|TRBV4-2|TRBJ1-5
TGTGCCAGCAGCCAAGGGGGGGACAGGGCGAATCAGCCCCAGCATTTT
CASSQGGDRANQPQHF
>NA|NA|TRBV28|TRBJ1-3
TGTGCCAGCAGTTGGGCCTCGGACACAAAGGGAAACACCATATATTTT
CASSWASDTKGNTIYF
>NA|TRBD1|TRBV7-6|TRBJ1-5
TGTGCCAGCAGCAAAGAGACAGGGATTGGCAATCAGCCCCAGCATTTT
CASSKETGIGNQPQHF
>NA|NA|TRBV30|TRBJ2-1
TGTGCCTGGAGAACTGGACCCGGGGGTGAGCAGTTCTTC
CAWRTGPGGEQFF
>NA|NA|TRBV7-2|TRBJ1-1
TGTGCCAGCAGCTTAGGGCCGGGGATGAACACTGAAGCTTTCTTT
CASSLGPGMNTEAFF
>NA|TRBD1|TRBV6-1|TRBJ1-4
TGTGCCAGCAGTGAAGTTCGCCACGGGACAGGGAATGAAAAACTGTTTTTT
CASSEVRHGTGNEKLFF
>NA|NA|TRBV28|TRBJ1-2
TGTGCCAGCAGTTTTTTGGGGGGGCCCCCCCGGGGCTACACCTTC
CASSFLGGPPRGYTF
>NA|TRBD1|TRBV6-1|TRBJ1-2
TGTGCCAGCAGTGAATCGACAAACAGGGGTGGTGGCTACACCTTC
CASSESTNRGGGYTF
>NA|TRBD1|TRBV29-1|TRBJ2-5
TGCAGCGTTGAACCGGGACAGGGACGCGAGACCCAGTACTTC
CSVEPGQGRETQYF
>NA|TRBD1|TRBV7-2|TRBJ1-6
TGTGCCAGCAGCCCCCGACAGGGGAGTAATTCACCCCTCCACTTT
CASSPRQGSNSPLHF
>NA|TRBD1|TRBV19|TRBJ1-5
TGTGCCAGTAGTATAGCCAGGGGGAGCAATCAGCCCCAGCATTTT
CASSIARGSNQPQHF
>NA|TRBD2|TRBV30|TRBJ2-1
TGTGCCTGGAGTGTCCTAGCGGGGTATGAGCAGTTCTTC
CAWSVLAGYEQFF
>NA|NA|TRBV11-3|TRBJ2-7
TGTGCCAGCAGCCCCGAAGGACTGCCTTACGAGCAGTACTTC
CASSPEGLPYEQYF
>few|TRBD1|TRBV9|TRBJ2-1
TGTGCCAGCAGCGCCCGGGACAGTTTCAGTGAGCAGTTCTTC
CASSARDSFSEQFF
>NA|NA|TRBV18|TRBJ2-5
TGTGCCAGCTCACCGCCAACAGGGCGAGAGACCCAGTACTTC
CASSPPTGRETQYF
>NA|TRBD2|TRBV5-5|TRBJ2-1
TGTGCCAGCAGCCCCTGGGGACTAGCGGGAGGGACCAATGAGCAGTTCTTC
CASSPWGLAGGTNEQFF
>NA|NA|TRBV6-5|TRBJ1-2
TGTGCCAGCAGTTATACAGGGTCTCATGGCTACACCTTC
CASSYTGSHGYTF
>NA|NA|TRBV6-1|TRBJ2-3
TGTGCCAGCAGTGTTGGTGGCAGGGCCACAGATACGCAGTATTTT
CASSVGGRATDTQYF
>NA|TRBD2|TRBV27|TRBJ2-3
TGTGCCAGCAGGCGGTCGGGACTAGCGGGAGGGGGAGATACGCAGTATTTT
CASRRSGLAGGGDTQYF
>NA|NA|TRBV6-5|TRBJ1-3
TGTGCCAGCATAGAAACAGGGAAATGGGGAAACACCATATATTTT
CASIETGKWGNTIYF
>once|TRBD1|TRBV6-5|TRBJ2-7
TGTGCCAGCAGTTACCGGGGTGGACAGGGCCCCTACGAGCAGTACTTC
CASSYRGGQGPYEQYF
>NA|TRBD1|TRBV5-1|TRBJ1-4
TGCGCCAGCAGCTTGGCTGGGGGACAGGGTAGTCGGAATGAAAAACTGTTTTTT
CASSLAGGQGSRNEKLFF
>NA|NA|TRBV19|TRBJ1-5
TGTGCCAGTAGTATCAGGGGCTCCAATCAGCCCCAGCATTTT
CASSIRGSNQPQHF
>NA|TRBD2|TRBV11-2|TRBJ2-2
TGTGCCAGCAGCGGCACCACCCGGGAGGGACTAGCAAATGCCGGGGAGCTGTTTTTT
CASSGTTREGLANAGELFF
>NA|NA|TRBV30|TRBJ1-2
TGTGCCCTCGCAGGCAGAGAGAATAACTGGGTCGGCTACACCTTC
CALAGRENNWVGYTF
>NA|NA|TRBV20-1|TRBJ1-2
TGCAGTGCTCTCACCTCGGGGGGCTACACCTTC
CSALTSGGYTF
>NA|NA|TRBV5-1|TRBJ1-5
TGCGCCAGCGGCCCAGATCGCCAGCCCCAGCATTTT
CASGPDRQPQHF
>NA|NA|TRBV27|TRBJ2-7
TGTGCCAGCAGTTTTACAGTTAGGGGTTACGAGCAGTACTTC
CASSFTVRGYEQYF
>NA|NA|TRBV5-4|TRBJ2-5
TGTGCCAGCAGCTTACAGGGCCAAGAGACCCAGTACTTC
CASSLQGQETQYF
>NA|NA|TRBV2|TRBJ2-5
TGTGCCAGCAGTGGCCTTAGGGGGGGTGAGACCCAGTACTTC
CASSGLRGGETQYF
>NA|TRBD1|TRBV10-3|TRBJ1-1
TGTGCCATCAGTACCGGGACAGGCGTCCTGGAAGCTTTCTTT
CAISTGTGVLEAFF
>NA|NA|TRBV4-1|TRBJ1-2
TGCGCCAGCAGCTCCGGGGGGCCGGGGAGGAGCTACACCTTC
CASSSGGPGRSYTF
>NA|NA|TRBV2|TRBJ1-6
TGTGCCAGCAGTGAATTGGGCAGGGGCTACTCACCCCTCCACTTT
CASSELGRGYSPLHF
>NA|TRBD1|TRBV30|TRBJ2-1
TGTGCCTGGAGTCCGGACAGGTACTACAATGAGCAGTTCTTC
CAWSPDRYYNEQFF
>NA|TRBD2|TRBV7-9|TRBJ2-3
TGTGCCAGCAGCGCTACCGGGACTATAACCGATACGCAGTATTTT
CASSATGTITDTQYF
>NA|TRBD2|TRBV2|TRBJ2-1
TGTGCCAGCGGCAGACTAGCGGGGACCTACAATGAGCAGTTCTTC
CASGRLAGTYNEQFF
>NA|TRBD1|TRBV5-1|TRBJ1-1
TGCGCCAGCAGAATCCACAGGGGGGCGAACACTGAAGCTTTCTTT
CASRIHRGANTEAFF
>NA|NA|TRBV7-3|TRBJ2-6
TGTGCCAGCAGCTTAATGCTCGTTGCTAGCTCTGGGGCCAACGTCCTGACTTTC
CASSLMLVASSGANVLTF
>few|NA|TRBV20-1|TRBJ1-1
TGCAGCCTAGGACAGAACGAAGAAGCTTTCTTT
CSLGQNEEAFF
>NA|NA|TRBV6-5|TRBJ2-7
TGTGCCAGCAGTTCTAGAAGCCTGGCGGGGACGGGCGAGCAGTACTTC
CASSSRSLAGTGEQYF